A selection of T cell receptor beta chains follows, all from one sample in a study of shared clonotypes between healthy human individuals. Here immunoSEQ multiplex PCR was the method, and the copy in TCRdb shows in-frame clones only, minus some. The sample has about 580,000 clones; roughly 98% are singletons. Sequenced input: naive CD8+ T cells sorted from blood. Every receptor here comes from a man aged 30 to 39 in good health. Both conserved end residues are part of each CDR3. The order of the fields is D gene, clone size, V gene, J gene, CDR3 protein, CDR3 DNA. The D gene is left open where the match is weak. Clone size, where shown, is once, few, many, or a class for clones that have expanded.

-	-	TRBV11-2	TRBJ2-7	CASSLDPGGYEQYF	TGTGCCAGCAGCTTAGACCCCGGGGGCTACGAGCAGTACTTC
-	-	TRBV27	TRBJ2-1	CASRPPRGRNNEQFF	TGTGCCAGCAGGCCGCCGAGAGGGAGGAACAATGAGCAGTTCTTC
TRBD1	-	TRBV5-5	TRBJ2-2	CASSFYPVGQGNTGELFF	TGTGCCAGCAGCTTCTACCCGGTCGGACAGGGGAACACCGGGGAGCTGTTTTTT
TRBD1	-	TRBV27	TRBJ2-7	CASSYRGTYEQYF	TGTGCCAGCAGTTACAGGGGTACCTACGAGCAGTACTTC
-	-	TRBV7-9	TRBJ2-1	CASSLGANEQFF	TGTGCCAGCAGCTTAGGTGCTAATGAGCAGTTCTTC
-	-	TRBV5-4	TRBJ1-1	CASSHGDMNTEAFF	TGTGCCAGCAGCCATGGTGATATGAACACTGAAGCTTTCTTT
-	-	TRBV27	TRBJ2-7	CASSLAAVYEQYF	TGTGCCAGCAGTTTGGCAGCGGTATACGAGCAGTACTTC
TRBD2	-	TRBV27	TRBJ2-5	CASSSLAGDGQETQYF	TGTGCCAGCAGTTCACTAGCGGGAGACGGCCAAGAGACCCAGTACTTC
TRBD2	-	TRBV13	TRBJ2-1	CASSRSLAGDNEQFF	TGTGCCAGCAGCAGATCACTAGCGGGGGACAATGAGCAGTTCTTC
TRBD1	-	TRBV5-5	TRBJ2-1	CASSLVYWQGATDEQFF	TGTGCCAGCAGCTTAGTGTATTGGCAGGGGGCGACCGATGAGCAGTTCTTC
TRBD2	-	TRBV27	TRBJ2-1	CASSFTSSGRSSYNEQFF	TGTGCCAGCAGTTTTACGTCTAGCGGTCGGAGCTCCTACAATGAGCAGTTCTTC
-	-	TRBV18	TRBJ2-1	CASSPGTGYNEQFF	TGTGCCAGCTCACCAGGGACCGGGTACAATGAGCAGTTCTTC
-	-	TRBV7-9	TRBJ2-7	CASSLPEGSSYEQYF	TGTGCCAGCAGCTTACCCGAGGGCAGCTCCTACGAGCAGTACTTC
TRBD1	-	TRBV28	TRBJ2-7	CASSRDRVSYEQYF	TGTGCCAGCAGCCGGGACAGGGTGTCCTACGAGCAGTACTTC
TRBD1	-	TRBV11-3	TRBJ2-1	CASSSGWQGAGNEQFF	TGTGCCAGCAGCTCCGGGTGGCAGGGGGCCGGCAATGAGCAGTTCTTC
TRBD1	-	TRBV7-4	TRBJ1-4	CASSPQTGGGLPNEKLFF	TGTGCCAGCAGCCCCCAGACAGGGGGCGGATTGCCTAATGAAAAACTGTTTTTT
-	-	TRBV7-7	TRBJ2-7	CASSLGPGDSYEQYF	TGTGCTAGCAGCTTAGGGCCAGGGGACTCCTACGAGCAGTACTTC
TRBD1	-	TRBV7-8	TRBJ2-5	CASSHYGDRANPQETQYF	TGTGCCAGCAGCCATTACGGGGACAGGGCGAATCCACAAGAGACCCAGTACTTC
-	-	TRBV7-8	TRBJ2-5	CASSQMGSKPRTTQYF	TGTGCCAGCAGCCAAATGGGGAGTAAACCCCGGACGACCCAGTACTTC
-	-	TRBV7-9	TRBJ1-3	CASSNYPAGTYSGNTIYF	TGTGCCAGCAGCAACTACCCGGCGGGAACTTACTCTGGAAACACCATATATTTT
TRBD2	-	TRBV19	TRBJ2-5	CASSILGLAGETQYF	TGTGCCAGTAGTATCCTGGGACTAGCGGGAGAGACCCAGTACTTC
TRBD1	few	TRBV5-4	TRBJ1-2	CASSLGVDRANYGYTF	TGTGCCAGCAGCTTGGGGGTGGACAGGGCTAACTATGGCTACACCTTC
-	-	TRBV2	TRBJ2-5	CASSPEETQYF	TGTGCCAGCAGTCCAGAAGAGACCCAGTACTTC
-	-	TRBV4-1	TRBJ2-7	CASSQDRGGADYEQYF	TGCGCCAGCAGCCAAGATCGTGGCGGGGCGGACTACGAGCAGTACTTC
-	-	TRBV25-1	TRBJ2-3	CASIPPLGDTQYF	TGTGCCAGCATCCCCCCTCTGGGGGATACGCAGTATTTT
-	-	TRBV7-7	TRBJ2-3	CASSLAREGTDTQYF	TGTGCCAGCAGCTTAGCGCGAGAGGGCACAGATACGCAGTATTTT
-	-	TRBV7-9	TRBJ2-7	CASTGSFYEQYF	TGTGCCAGCACCGGGAGCTTTTACGAGCAGTACTTC
-	-	TRBV19	TRBJ2-7	CASSAAVTYEQYF	TGTGCCAGTAGCGCGGCAGTGACCTACGAGCAGTACTTC
-	-	TRBV5-1	TRBJ1-2	CASSLAGADGYTF	TGCGCCAGCAGCTTGGCAGGGGCTGACGGCTACACCTTC
-	-	TRBV5-1	TRBJ2-2	CASSFPTAGNIGELFF	TGCGCCAGCAGCTTTCCCACGGCAGGGAATATCGGGGAGCTGTTTTTT
-	-	TRBV2	TRBJ2-1	CASSGIVRDTYNEQFF	TGTGCCAGCAGTGGTATAGTTAGGGATACTTACAATGAGCAGTTCTTC
-	-	TRBV9	TRBJ2-7	CASSARKTAEQYF	TGTGCCAGCAGCGCCCGCAAGACGGCCGAGCAGTACTTC
-	-	TRBV15	TRBJ2-3	CATSAFGGFSDTQYF	TGTGCCACCAGCGCCTTTGGCGGGTTTTCAGATACGCAGTATTTT
-	-	TRBV25-1	TRBJ2-7	CASSEQAAEYEQYF	TGTGCCAGCAGTGAACAGGCCGCCGAATACGAGCAGTACTTC
-	-	TRBV7-6	TRBJ1-1	CASSVDVINTEAFF	TGTGCCAGCAGTGTGGACGTGATTAACACTGAAGCTTTCTTT
-	-	TRBV29-1	TRBJ2-1	CSVVLGSPYEQFF	TGCAGCGTTGTCCTGGGATCTCCGTATGAGCAGTTCTTC
-	-	TRBV15	TRBJ1-1	CATSRLTGGTEAFF	TGTGCCACCAGTCGCCTTACGGGGGGTACTGAAGCTTTCTTT
TRBD2	-	TRBV9	TRBJ2-5	CASSVVGRAQETQYF	TGTGCCAGCAGCGTAGTCGGGAGGGCCCAAGAGACCCAGTACTTC
TRBD1	-	TRBV19	TRBJ2-2	CASSRDRAYSGFDGELFF	TGTGCCAGTAGTAGGGACAGGGCTTATAGCGGGTTTGACGGGGAGCTGTTTTTT
TRBD1	-	TRBV28	TRBJ2-2	CASSPDRENTGELFF	TGTGCCAGCAGTCCCGACAGGGAGAACACCGGGGAGCTGTTTTTT
TRBD2	once	TRBV19	TRBJ2-1	CASSLPESGRSYNEQFF	TGTGCCAGTAGTCTCCCCGAAAGCGGGAGGTCCTACAATGAGCAGTTCTTC